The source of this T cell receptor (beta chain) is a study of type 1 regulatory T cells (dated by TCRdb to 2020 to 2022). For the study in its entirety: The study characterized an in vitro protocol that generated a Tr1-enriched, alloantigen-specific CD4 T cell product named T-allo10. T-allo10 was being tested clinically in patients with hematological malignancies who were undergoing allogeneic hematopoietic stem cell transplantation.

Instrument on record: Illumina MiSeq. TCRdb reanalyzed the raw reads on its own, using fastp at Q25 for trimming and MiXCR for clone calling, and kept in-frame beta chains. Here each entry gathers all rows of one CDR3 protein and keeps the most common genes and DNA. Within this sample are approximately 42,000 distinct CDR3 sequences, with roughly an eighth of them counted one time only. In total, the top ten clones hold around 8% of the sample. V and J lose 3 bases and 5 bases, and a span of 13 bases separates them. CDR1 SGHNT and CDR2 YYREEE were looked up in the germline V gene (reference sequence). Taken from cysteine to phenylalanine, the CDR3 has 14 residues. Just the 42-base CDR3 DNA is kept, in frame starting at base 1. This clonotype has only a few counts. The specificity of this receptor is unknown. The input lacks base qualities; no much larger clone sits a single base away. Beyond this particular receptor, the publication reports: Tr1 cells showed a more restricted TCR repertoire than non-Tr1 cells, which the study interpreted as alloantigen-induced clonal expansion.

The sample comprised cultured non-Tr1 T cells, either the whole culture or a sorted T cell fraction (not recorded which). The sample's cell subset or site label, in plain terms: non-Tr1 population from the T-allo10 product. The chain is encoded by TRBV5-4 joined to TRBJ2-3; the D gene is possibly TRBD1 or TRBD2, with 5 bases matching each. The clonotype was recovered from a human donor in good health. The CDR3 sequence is CASSSAGRGDTQYF. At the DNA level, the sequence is TGTGCCAGCAGCTCGGCAGGGAGAGGAGATACGCAGTATTTT.